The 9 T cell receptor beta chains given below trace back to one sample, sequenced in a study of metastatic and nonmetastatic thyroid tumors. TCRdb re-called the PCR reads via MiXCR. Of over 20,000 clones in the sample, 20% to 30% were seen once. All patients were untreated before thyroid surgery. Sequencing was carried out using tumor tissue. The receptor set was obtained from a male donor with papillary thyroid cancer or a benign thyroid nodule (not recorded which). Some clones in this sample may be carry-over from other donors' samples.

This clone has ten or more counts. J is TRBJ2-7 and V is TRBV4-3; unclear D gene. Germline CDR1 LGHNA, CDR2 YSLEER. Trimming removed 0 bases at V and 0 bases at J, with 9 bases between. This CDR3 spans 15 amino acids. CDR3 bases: TGCGCCAGCAGCCAAGAAGAGGCCAGCTCCTACGAGCAGTACTTC. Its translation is CASSQEEASSYEQYF.

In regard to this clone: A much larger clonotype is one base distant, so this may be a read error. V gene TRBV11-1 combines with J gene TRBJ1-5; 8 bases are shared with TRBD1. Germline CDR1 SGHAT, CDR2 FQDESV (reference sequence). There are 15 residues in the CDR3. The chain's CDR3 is CATSSDRGGRQPQHF. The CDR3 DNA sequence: TGTGCCACCAGCAGTGACAGGGGTGGACGGCAGCCCCAGCATTTT.

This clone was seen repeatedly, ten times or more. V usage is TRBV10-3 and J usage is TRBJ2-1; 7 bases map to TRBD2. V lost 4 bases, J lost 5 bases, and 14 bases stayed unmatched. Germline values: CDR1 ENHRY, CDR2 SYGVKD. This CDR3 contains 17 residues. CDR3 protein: CAISVAGDGVRHNEQFF. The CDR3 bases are TGTGCCATCAGTGTGGCGGGAGACGGCGTTAGGCACAATGAGCAGTTCTTC.

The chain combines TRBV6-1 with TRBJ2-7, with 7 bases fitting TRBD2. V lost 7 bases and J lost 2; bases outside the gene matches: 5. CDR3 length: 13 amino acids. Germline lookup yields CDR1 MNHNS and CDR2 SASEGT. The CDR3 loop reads CASTGLVPYEQYF. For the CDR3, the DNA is TGTGCCAGCACCGGACTAGTCCCCTACGAGCAGTACTTC.

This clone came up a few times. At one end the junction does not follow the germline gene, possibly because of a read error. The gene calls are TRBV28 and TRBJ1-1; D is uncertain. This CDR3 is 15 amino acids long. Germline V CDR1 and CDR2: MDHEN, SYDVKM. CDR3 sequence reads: CASSLAYIQNTESFF. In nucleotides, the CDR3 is TGTGCCAGCAGTTTAGCGTACATACAGAACACTGAATCTTTCTTT.

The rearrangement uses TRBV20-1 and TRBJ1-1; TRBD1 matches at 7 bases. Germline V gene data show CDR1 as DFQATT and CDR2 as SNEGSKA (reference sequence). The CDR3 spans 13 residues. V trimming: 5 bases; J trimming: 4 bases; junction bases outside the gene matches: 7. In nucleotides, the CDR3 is TGCAGTGCTCGACAGGGTGTATCCACTGAAGCTTTCTTT. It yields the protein CSARQGVSTEAFF.

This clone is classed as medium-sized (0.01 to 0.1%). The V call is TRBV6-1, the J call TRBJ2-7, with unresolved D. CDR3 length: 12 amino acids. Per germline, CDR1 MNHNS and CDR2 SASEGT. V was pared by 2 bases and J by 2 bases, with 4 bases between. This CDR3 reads CASSERPYEQYF. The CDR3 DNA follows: TGTGCCAGCAGTGAACGCCCCTACGAGCAGTACTTC.

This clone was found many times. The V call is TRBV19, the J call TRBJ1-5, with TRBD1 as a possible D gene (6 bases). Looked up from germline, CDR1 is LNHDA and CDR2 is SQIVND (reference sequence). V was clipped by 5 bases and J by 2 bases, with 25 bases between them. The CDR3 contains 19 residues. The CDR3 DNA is TGTGCCAGTAGTCGAGTCCCAGGGGCCTCCGGAGGGGGCAATCAGCCCCAGCATTTT. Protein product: CASSRVPGASGGGNQPQHF. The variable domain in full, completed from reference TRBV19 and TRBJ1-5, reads DGGITQSPKYLFRKEGQNVTLSCEQNLNHDAMYWYRQDPGQGLRLIYYSQIVNDFQKGDIAEGYSVSREKKESFPLTVTSAQKNPTAFYLCASSRVPGASGGGNQPQHFGDGTRLSIL.

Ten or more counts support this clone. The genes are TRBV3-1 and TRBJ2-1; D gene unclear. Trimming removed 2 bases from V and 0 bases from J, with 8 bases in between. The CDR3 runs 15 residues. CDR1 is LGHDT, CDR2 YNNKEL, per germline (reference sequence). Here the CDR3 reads CASSQMASSYNEQFF. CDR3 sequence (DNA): TGTGCCAGCAGCCAAATGGCGAGCTCCTACAATGAGCAGTTCTTC.